The 28 T cell receptor beta chains listed next were all sequenced from one sample in a study of cytomegalovirus exposure and HLA in healthy donors. PCR used 60 Vbeta primers and 13 Jbeta primers. The table came from immunoSEQ multiplex PCR; TCRdb's copy has only in-frame clones and leaves some out. This table has about 100,000 clones, approximately 85% appearing once. The sample taken for sequencing was PBMCs. The source is a man aged 40-50 years in good health and CMV-seropositive.

The chain couples TRBV7-3 to TRBJ2-7, with 7 positions matching TRBD1. CDR1 and CDR2 (germline): SGHTA, FQGTGA. The trim removed 3 bases at V and 5 bases at J, leaving 7 bases unmatched. This CDR3 region has 14 residues. The CDR3, as DNA: TGTGCCAGCAGCTTGACAGGGTTGGAAGACGAGCAGTACTTC. Residues: CASSLTGLEDEQYF.

This chain connects TRBV13 to TRBJ2-5; no clear D. The J call may be incorrect, as the DNA end agrees better with TRBJ2-7. CDR3 length equals 14 residues. CDR1 is PRHDT and CDR2 is FYEKMQ in the germline V gene (reference sequence). The CDR3 nucleotides read TGTGCCAGCAGCTTAGTCGGCAGCTACTACGAGCAGTACTTC. Its translation: CASSLVGSYYEQYF.

In nucleotides, the CDR3 is TGCGCCAGCAGCTTGGTTATCTTTCAGGGAGGCCCTGGGGCCAACGTCCTGACTTTC. This sequence encodes CASSLVIFQGGPGANVLTF. The rearrangement joins TRBV5-1 to TRBJ2-6, with D possibly being TRBD2 (6 bases). V shed 0 bases and J shed 2 bases, with 18 bases lying between them. This CDR3 spans 19 amino acids. The germline CDR1 and CDR2 sequences are SGHRS and YFSETQ.

This rearrangement joins TRBV30 to TRBJ1-1, with a tentative D call TRBD1 (6 bases). V dropped 4 bases and J dropped 0 bases, with 12 bases sitting between them. This CDR3 has 14 amino acids. In germline, CDR1 is GTSNPN, CDR2 SVGIG (reference sequence). Here the CDR3 reads CAWIKDSLNTEAFF. The CDR3 bases are TGTGCCTGGATTAAGGACAGTTTGAACACTGAAGCTTTCTTT.

This clone is a singleton in its sample. The chain employs TRBV28 and TRBJ2-7, with 10 bases aligning to TRBD2. This CDR3 region has 15 residues. The V gene end was trimmed by 2 bases and the J gene end by 3 bases; junction bases not matched to a gene: 4. Germline V gene sequence: CDR1 MDHEN, CDR2 SYDVKM. As DNA, the CDR3 is TGTGCCAGCAGTTTACTAGCGGGAGTGTTCTACGAGCAGTACTTC. Encoded protein: CASSLLAGVFYEQYF.

V is TRBV10-2 and J is TRBJ2-3; 13 bases map to TRBD2. The V and J ends lost 6 bases and 4 bases, in that order; junction bases with no gene match: 7. Per germline, CDR1 WSHSY and CDR2 SAAADI. CDR3 length: 16 residues. The CDR3 loop reads CASRTTSGGIADTQYF. CDR3 coding DNA: TGCGCCAGCAGAACGACTAGCGGGGGGATCGCAGATACGCAGTATTTT.

The V and J genes are TRBV6-6 and TRBJ2-2; 8 bases align to TRBD2. V lost 6 bases to trimming and J lost 1 base; unmatched junction nucleotides: 1. In germline, CDR1 is MNHNY, CDR2 SVGAGI (reference sequence). The CDR3 sequence is 14 residues long. As DNA, the CDR3 is TGTGCCAGCAGCCGGGGGGGGAACACCGGGGAGCTGTTTTTT. Protein product: CASSRGGNTGELFF.

This sequence joins TRBV7-9 and TRBJ1-2; no clear D. The CDR3 contains 10 residues. The V gene lost 3 bases and the J gene lost 8 bases, with 4 bases spanning the gap. Germline CDR1 is SEHNR and CDR2 is FQNEAQ (reference sequence). CDR3 sequence: CASSFGGYTF. In nucleotides, the CDR3 is TGTGCCAGCAGCTTCGGGGGCTACACCTTC.

Remarks on this clone: The CDR3 does not close with the conserved phenylalanine or tryptophan, likely indicating a read error. The V gene is TRBV5-1, the J gene TRBJ1-2, with D hard to call. V was pared by 2 bases and J by 6 bases, with 8 bases between. The CDR3 covers 12 residues. Looked up from germline, CDR1 is SGHRS and CDR2 is YFSETQ. DNA of the CDR3: TGCGCCAGCAGCTTTGCGGAGGATGGCTACACCTCC. It encodes CASSFAEDGYTS.

V gene TRBV6-1 combines with J gene TRBJ2-5; the D is unclear. The CDR3 spans 14 residues. V lost 5 bases, J lost 1 base, and 11 bases lay in between. Germline CDR1 is MNHNS and CDR2 is SASEGT. The CDR3 region has the DNA TGTGCCAGCAGTCAGGCAGGAACCCAAGAGACCCAGTACTTC. This gives the protein CASSQAGTQETQYF.

This chain links TRBV5-6 with TRBJ1-6; no firm D call. CDR3 length equals 17 residues. The germline CDR1 and CDR2 sequences are SGHDT and YYEEEE. V was cut by 3 bases and J by 10 bases, with 23 bases left in between. The CDR3 DNA is TGTGCCAGCAGCTGGACTCAAGGAGAGCCCTTCAGGTCACCCCTCCACTTT. This encodes CASSWTQGEPFRSPLHF.

By sample fraction, this clone is large (0.1 to 1%). V usage is TRBV27 and J usage is TRBJ2-1; tentatively, D is TRBD1 (7 bases). The CDR3 has 14 residues. Trimming pared 8 bases from V and 0 bases from J, leaving 11 bases between. Germline CDR1 is MNHEY and CDR2 is SMNVEV (reference sequence). CDR3 residues: CASCQGGSYNEQFF. The CDR3 nucleotides read TGTGCCAGCTGTCAGGGGGGCTCCTACAATGAGCAGTTCTTC.

The rearrangement links TRBV30 to TRBJ1-2, with D possibly matching TRBD1 (5 bases). The V and J ends lost 0 bases and 2 bases respectively, with 7 bases between them. This CDR3 is 13 amino acids long. In germline, CDR1 is GTSNPN, CDR2 SVGIG (reference sequence). The CDR3 DNA sequence: TGTGCCTGGAGTGTACCAGGGAACTATGGCTACACCTTC. Amino acid sequence: CAWSVPGNYGYTF. The full variable domain, completed using reference TRBV30 and TRBJ1-2, is SQTIHQWPATLVQPVGSPLSLECTVEGTSNPNLYWYRQAAGRGLQLLFYSVGIGQISSEVPQNLSASRPQDRQFILSSKKLLLSDSGFYLCAWSVPGNYGYTFGSGTRLTVV.

The J gene is TRBJ1-4, the V gene TRBV28, with a weak D call TRBD1 (5 bases). V was pared by 3 bases and J by 8 bases, with 13 bases between. From germline, CDR1 is MDHEN and CDR2 SYDVKM. This CDR3 is built from 14 residues. The CDR3 loop reads CASSLIGVREKLFF. DNA of the CDR3: TGTGCCAGCAGTTTGATAGGGGTACGGGAAAAACTGTTTTTT. Using reference TRBV28 and TRBJ1-4 for the parts outside the CDR3, the full variable domain is DVKVTQSSRYLVKRTGEKVFLECVQDMDHENMFWYRQDPGLGLRLIYFSYDVKMKEKGDIPEGYSVSREKKERFSLILESASTNQTSMYLCASSLIGVREKLFFGSGTQLSVL.

As DNA, the CDR3 is TGTGCCAGCAGTTACGCCGACACTCAAGAGACCCAGTACTTC. Protein sequence: CASSYADTQETQYF. J is TRBJ2-5 and V is TRBV6-5; D not resolved. The germline V gene has CDR1 MNHEY and CDR2 SVGAGI. Trimming cost V 2 bases and J 2 bases, with 9 bases left between them. CDR3 length equals 14 residues.

This rearrangement joins TRBV6-1 to TRBJ2-3, with D possibly TRBD2 on 7 matching bases. V was shortened by 6 bases and J by 6 bases, with 16 bases between the two germline ends. The CDR3 is 14 residues long. The germline V gene encodes CDR1 MNHNS and CDR2 SASEGT. CDR3 region: CASRLGGTRDTQYF. CDR3 nucleotides: TGTGCCAGCAGGCTGGGGGGGACACGCGATACGCAGTATTTT.

This chain links TRBV4-1 with TRBJ2-3; 12 bases map to TRBD2. V lost 6 bases, J lost 8 bases, and 6 bases stayed unmatched. This CDR3 has 14 residues. Looked up from germline, CDR1 is MGHRA and CDR2 is YSYEKL. The CDR3 sequence: CASRPQTSGSTQYF. DNA of the CDR3: TGCGCCAGCAGGCCCCAGACTAGCGGGAGTACGCAGTATTTT.

This sequence joins TRBV25-1 and TRBJ1-2; D remains ambiguous. Germline lookup yields CDR1 MGHDK and CDR2 SYGVNS. V was shortened by 3 bases and J by 4 bases, with 12 bases between the two germline ends. The CDR3 consists of 14 residues. DNA for the CDR3: TGTGCCAGCAGTGAGCTGGAGGGAGCCTATGGCTACACCTTC. Encoded protein: CASSELEGAYGYTF.

CDR3 DNA sequence: TGCGCCAGCAGCGTTAGCGGGGGGGCAACAGATACGCAGTATTTT. It codes for CASSVSGGATDTQYF. The V gene is TRBV5-1, the J gene TRBJ2-3; 11 nucleotides line up with TRBD2. The ends lost 4 bases at V and 3 bases at J; junction bases unmatched: 4. CDR3 length: 15 amino acids. Germline lookup yields CDR1 SGHRS and CDR2 YFSETQ.

The chain is built from TRBV2 and TRBJ2-3, with a possible D match to TRBD1 (7 bases). Trimming stripped 5 bases from V and 7 bases from J, with 19 bases between. This CDR3 comprises 15 residues. Germline V gives CDR1 SNHLY, CDR2 FYNNEI. CDR3 region: CASSLPEGAMYTQYF. As DNA, the CDR3 is TGTGCCAGCAGTCTCCCGGAGGGGGCCATGTATACGCAGTATTTT.

This clone was found once. The chain combines TRBV5-1 with TRBJ1-2; maybe TRBD1 (5 bases). The V and J ends lost 1 base and 5 bases respectively, with 9 bases between them. Per germline, CDR1 SGHRS and CDR2 YFSETQ. This CDR3 has 13 residues. CDR3 amino acids: CASSLTGEYGYTF. The DNA for the CDR3 is TGCGCCAGCAGCTTGACAGGAGAGTATGGCTACACCTTC.

CDR3 in DNA: TGCAGCCAACTTCGGGGTTCTGGGGCCAACGTCCTGACTTTC. Residues: CSQLRGSGANVLTF. The V call is TRBV29-1, the J call TRBJ2-6; D perhaps matches TRBD2 (5 bases). The CDR3 consists of 14 residues. Looked up from germline, CDR1 is SQVTM and CDR2 is ANQGSEA. V was pared by 8 bases and J by 1 base, with 12 bases between. The full variable domain, with the rest looked up from reference TRBV29-1 and TRBJ2-6, is SAVISQKPSRDICQRGTSLTIQCQVDSQVTMMFWYRQQPGQSLTLIATANQGSEATYESGFVIDKFPISRPNLTFSTLTVSNMSPEDSSIYLCSQLRGSGANVLTFGAGSRLTVL.

The chain is built from TRBV28 and TRBJ1-1; weak D call: TRBD1 (6 bases). The CDR3 runs to 13 residues. Per the germline V gene, CDR1 is MDHEN and CDR2 is SYDVKM. V was trimmed by 8 bases and J by 4 bases, leaving 14 bases between them. The CDR3 loop reads CASVRGGSTEAFF. CDR3 nucleotide sequence: TGTGCCAGCGTTAGGGGGGGTAGCACTGAAGCTTTCTTT.

The chain joins TRBV6-1 to TRBJ2-4; 11 bases are shared with TRBD1. Germline V gives CDR1 MNHNS, CDR2 SASEGT. V was pared by 6 bases and J by 7 bases, with 5 bases of the junction left unmatched. The CDR3 has 14 amino acids. The CDR3 sequence: CASSGQGAKNIQYF. Here the CDR3 DNA reads TGTGCCAGCAGCGGACAGGGGGCGAAGAACATTCAGTACTTC.

This chain connects TRBV30 to TRBJ1-2, with TRBD1 matching over 8 bases. With V trimmed by 2 bases and J by 6 bases, 5 bases remained unmatched. In germline, CDR1 is GTSNPN, CDR2 SVGIG (reference sequence). This CDR3 region has 13 residues. The CDR3 DNA sequence: TGTGCCTGGAGTTATCAGGGGGCGAATGGCTACACCTTC. Its translation is CAWSYQGANGYTF.

The chain joins TRBV5-4 to TRBJ2-1, with TRBD1 matching over 7 bases. CDR1 and CDR2 from the germline V gene are SGHNT and YYREEE (reference sequence). The CDR3 is 14 amino acids. V dropped 4 bases and J dropped 8; count of bases not matched to a gene: 9. The CDR3 region is CASSPATGVYEQFF. CDR3 sequence (DNA): TGTGCCAGCAGCCCAGCAACAGGGGTATATGAGCAGTTCTTC.

The J gene is TRBJ1-5, the V gene TRBV30; D is uncertain. Germline CDR1 reads GTSNPN; CDR2 reads SVGIG (reference sequence). Trimming pared 2 bases from V and 2 bases from J, leaving 13 bases between. This CDR3 contains 15 residues. CDR3 sequence: CAWSPRGAGNQPQHF. The DNA of the CDR3 is TGTGCCTGGAGTCCTCGAGGCGCGGGCAATCAGCCCCAGCATTTT.

The chain uses TRBV19 and TRBJ2-5; 7 bases line up with TRBD1. V gave up 1 base and J gave up 4 bases; unmatched junction bases: 6. CDR3 length: 15 residues. The germline V gene has CDR1 LNHDA and CDR2 SQIVND (reference sequence). The CDR3 region is CASSIVQGGPETQYF. For the CDR3, the DNA is TGTGCCAGTAGTATAGTCCAAGGGGGCCCAGAGACCCAGTACTTC. The full variable domain, completed using reference TRBV19 and TRBJ2-5, is DGGITQSPKYLFRKEGQNVTLSCEQNLNHDAMYWYRQDPGQGLRLIYYSQIVNDFQKGDIAEGYSVSREKKESFPLTVTSAQKNPTAFYLCASSIVQGGPETQYFGPGTRLLVL.